The rows below give T cell receptor beta chains drawn from one sample of a study of CD8+ T cells in alopecia areata. Sequencing used immunoSEQ multiplex PCR; TCRdb keeps in-frame clones, though not all of them. The table includes more than 200,000 clones, approximately 45% detected once. Sequenced material: CD4+ T cells sorted from blood, taken between weeks 36 and 40, from a patient treated with tofacitinib. These receptor sequences come from a human donor with alopecia areata. Both conserved end residues are part of each CDR3. D genes are given only for firm matches. The size of a clone is reported for some rows only, either as once, few or many, or as a class for expanded clones.

v_gene	abundance	d_gene	j_gene	CDR3aa	CDR3nt
TRBV27	few	.	TRBJ2-1	CATLLGAGLYNEQFF	TGTGCCACCCTGTTGGGAGCCGGGCTCTACAATGAGCAGTTCTTC
TRBV7-2	.	TRBD2	TRBJ2-5	CASSLRLAGGGETQYF	TGTGCCAGCAGCCTCCGACTAGCGGGAGGTGGGGAGACCCAGTACTTC
TRBV4-2	few	TRBD1	TRBJ2-7	CASSQVTGGQYF	TGTGCCAGCAGCCAAGTGACAGGGGGGCAGTACTTC
TRBV7-8	few	.	TRBJ2-5	CASSLARRVETQYF	TGTGCCAGCAGCTTAGCGCGCAGGGTAGAGACCCAGTACTTC
TRBV15	.	.	TRBJ2-3	CATTRGAGTDTQYF	TGTGCCACCACCCGCGGAGCCGGCACAGATACGCAGTATTTT
TRBV21-1	.	.	TRBJ2-7	CASSKLETSGSSDEQYF	TGTGCCAGCAGCAAATTGGAGACTAGCGGGAGTAGTGACGAGCAGTACTTC
TRBV2	.	.	TRBJ2-4	CASSGQAKNIQYF	TGTGCCAGCAGTGGACAGGCCAAAAACATTCAGTACTTC
TRBV9	.	TRBD2	TRBJ2-1	CASSRTLLREGDEQFF	TGTGCCAGCAGCCGGACCTTGCTGCGGGAGGGGGATGAGCAGTTCTTC
TRBV6-5	many	.	TRBJ1-5	CASSYSSRAVEHF	TGTGCCAGCAGTTACTCCTCCCGGGCAGTTGAGCATTTT
TRBV7-2	.	.	TRBJ1-3	CASGGNTIYF	TGTGCCAGCGGCGGAAACACCATATATTTT
TRBV19	.	TRBD1	TRBJ2-7	CASCNPGQGAREQYF	TGTGCCAGTTGTAATCCGGGACAGGGGGCGAGGGAGCAGTACTTC
TRBV28	few	.	TRBJ1-4	CASSRGRDEKLFF	TGTGCCAGCTCACGGGGCAGGGATGAAAAACTGTTTTTT
TRBV6-5	.	TRBD2	TRBJ2-7	CASSYSPGLADEQYF	TGTGCCAGCAGTTACTCACCGGGACTAGCGGACGAGCAGTACTTC
TRBV30	.	.	TRBJ1-1	CAWSGGSHTEAFF	TGTGCCTGGAGTGGGGGCAGCCACACTGAAGCTTTCTTT
TRBV6-1	.	.	TRBJ2-1	CASTDYNEQFF	TGTGCCAGCACCGACTACAATGAGCAGTTCTTC
TRBV5-1	few	.	TRBJ2-3	CASSLVFQERGPDTDTQYF	TGCGCCAGCAGCTTGGTCTTTCAGGAACGAGGACCCGACACAGATACGCAGTATTTT
TRBV29-1	.	.	TRBJ1-4	CSVGHSGEKLFF	TGCAGCGTTGGGCACTCCGGTGAAAAACTGTTTTTT
TRBV7-2	.	.	TRBJ2-1	CASSFTSSYNEQFF	TGTGCCAGCAGCTTTACTAGCTCCTACAATGAGCAGTTCTTC
TRBV7-2	.	.	TRBJ2-7	CASSETSYEQYF	TGTGCCAGCAGCGAAACGTCCTACGAGCAGTACTTC
TRBV30	once	TRBD2	TRBJ2-7	CAWRTSGNSYEQYF	TGTGCCTGGAGGACTAGCGGCAACTCCTACGAGCAGTACTTC
TRBV7-2	.	TRBD2	TRBJ2-7	CARRLAEIYEQYF	TGTGCCAGAAGGCTAGCGGAGATCTACGAGCAGTACTTC
TRBV29-1	.	.	TRBJ2-7	CSVFDPYGSYEQYF	TGCAGCGTTTTTGACCCCTACGGGTCCTACGAGCAGTACTTC
TRBV5-1	.	.	TRBJ1-2	CASSLESSYGYTF	TGCGCCAGCAGCTTGGAGTCCTCTTATGGCTACACCTTC
TRBV2	.	.	TRBJ1-1	CASSDLRNTEAFF	TGTGCCAGCAGTGATCTCAGGAACACTGAAGCTTTCTTT
TRBV9	.	TRBD2	TRBJ2-7	CASSPKTWTSGNYEQYF	TGTGCCAGCAGCCCCAAAACCTGGACTAGCGGCAACTACGAGCAGTACTTC
TRBV25-1	.	.	TRBJ1-1	CASSEYNAEAFF	TGTGCCAGCAGTGAATACAATGCTGAAGCTTTCTTT
TRBV29-1	few	.	TRBJ2-5	CSVRRGEETQYF	TGCAGCGTCAGGAGAGGGGAAGAGACCCAGTACTTC
TRBV6-6	many	TRBD2	TRBJ2-7	CASNTLAGESEQYF	TGTGCCAGCAATACACTAGCGGGAGAAAGCGAGCAGTACTTC
TRBV7-9	.	.	TRBJ2-6	CASSLGVLAAGANVLTF	TGTGCCAGCAGCTTAGGCGTTTTGGCAGCTGGGGCCAACGTCCTGACTTTC
TRBV9	.	.	TRBJ2-1	CASSVRTNYNEQFF	TGTGCCAGCAGCGTAAGGACCAATTACAATGAGCAGTTCTTC
TRBV7-2	few	TRBD1	TRBJ2-6	CASSSRDRVFSGANVLTF	TGTGCCAGCAGCTCCCGGGACAGGGTTTTCTCTGGGGCCAACGTCCTGACTTTC
TRBV4-1	.	.	TRBJ2-1	CASSQGWGNEQFF	TGCGCCAGCAGCCAAGGGTGGGGGAATGAGCAGTTCTTC
TRBV11-2	.	.	TRBJ2-7	CASSFLGASEGEQYF	TGTGCCAGCAGCTTCCTGGGGGCCTCCGAGGGGGAGCAGTACTTC
TRBV9	.	.	TRBJ1-1	CASSPGGTLFNTEAFF	TGTGCCAGCAGCCCCGGGGGGACCTTATTTAACACTGAAGCTTTCTTT
TRBV30	.	.	TRBJ1-3	CAWSVVVGNTIYF	TGTGCCTGGAGTGTGGTCGTGGGAAACACCATATATTTT
TRBV25-1	.	.	TRBJ2-7	CASSPPGVGEQYF	TGTGCCAGCAGTCCTCCGGGGGTAGGAGAGCAGTACTTC
TRBV5-1	once	.	TRBJ2-7	CASTQDYSYEQYF	TGCGCCAGCACCCAAGACTACTCCTACGAGCAGTACTTC
TRBV29-1	.	.	TRBJ2-7	CSVGRWGRTYEQYF	TGCAGCGTTGGTCGGTGGGGGCGCACCTACGAGCAGTACTTC
TRBV15	.	TRBD2	TRBJ2-4	CATSPRSGRGSLAKNIQYF	TGTGCCACCAGCCCTCGCAGCGGGAGGGGAAGTCTAGCCAAAAACATTCAGTACTTC
TRBV9	.	TRBD2	TRBJ2-7	CASSVGFGSGSTHEQYF	TGTGCCAGCAGCGTAGGGTTCGGAAGCGGGAGTACCCACGAGCAGTACTTC
TRBV6-6	.	.	TRBJ2-1	CASSFSGETYNEQFF	TGTGCCAGCAGTTTTTCGGGAGAAACCTACAATGAGCAGTTCTTC
TRBV7-8	.	TRBD1	TRBJ2-5	CASSTGTATETQYF	TGTGCCAGCAGCACCGGGACAGCAACTGAGACCCAGTACTTC
TRBV14	once	TRBD2	TRBJ2-5	CASSPRKGGEETQYF	TGTGCCAGCAGCCCGCGCAAGGGAGGGGAGGAGACCCAGTACTTC
TRBV5-5	few	.	TRBJ2-5	CASSFSQQETQYF	TGTGCCAGCAGCTTTTCCCAACAAGAGACCCAGTACTTC
TRBV18	.	.	TRBJ1-5	CASRGGSSSNQPQHF	TGTGCCAGCCGAGGCGGGTCAAGCAGCAATCAGCCCCAGCATTTT
TRBV5-6	few	.	TRBJ2-5	CASSLKGRGSKTQYF	TGTGCCAGCAGCTTGAAGGGGCGGGGAAGTAAGACCCAGTACTTC
TRBV18	few	TRBD1	TRBJ2-2	CASSGTGAYTGELFF	TGTGCCAGCTCGGGGACAGGGGCCTACACCGGGGAGCTGTTTTTT
TRBV11-2	.	.	TRBJ2-5	CASSLGETQYF	TGTGCCAGCAGCTTAGGAGAGACCCAGTACTTC
TRBV5-1	.	.	TRBJ2-7	CASSFLQGPYEQYF	TGCGCCAGCAGCTTCTTACAGGGTCCCTACGAGCAGTACTTC
TRBV5-1	.	TRBD1	TRBJ2-3	CASSSTGGEIGTQYF	TGCGCCAGCAGCTCGACAGGGGGCGAGATCGGCACGCAGTATTTT
TRBV6-5	.	.	TRBJ1-2	CATRQAGFNYGYTF	TGTGCCACCCGACAGGCGGGTTTTAACTATGGCTACACCTTC
TRBV19	.	.	TRBJ2-1	CASSHNRVGNNEQFF	TGTGCCAGTAGTCACAACAGGGTTGGGAACAATGAGCAGTTCTTC
TRBV30	.	.	TRBJ2-1	CAWRPPGQKQVF	TGTGCCTGGAGACCGCCGGGACAAAAGCAGGTCTTC
TRBV5-4	once	TRBD1	TRBJ2-6	CASSSRTGMSGANVLTF	TGTGCCAGCAGCTCCCGGACAGGGATGTCTGGGGCCAACGTCCTGACTTTC
TRBV5-4	once	.	TRBJ1-1	CASSLGQQNTEAFF	TGTGCCAGCAGCTTGGGACAGCAGAACACTGAAGCTTTCTTT